A selection of T cell receptor beta chains follows, all from one sample in a study of shared clonotypes between healthy human individuals. Using immunoSEQ multiplex PCR, the repertoire was profiled, and TCRdb retains in-frame clones only, with some absent. The sample holds about 980,000 clones, over 75% seen once. The sequenced sample consisted of memory CD4+ T cells sorted from blood. The source is a man aged 18 to 29 in good health. The CDR3 runs from the conserved cysteine through the conserved F or W. The D gene is left open where the match is weak. The size field is filled for only some rows; it gives once, few, many or a size class.

j_call v_call d_call cdr3_length clone_size cdr3_aa cdr3_nt
TRBJ2-7 TRBV7-5 NA 15 NA CARTTGGGASYEQYF TGTGCCAGAACCACCGGCGGGGGCGCTTCCTACGAGCAGTACTTC
TRBJ1-5 TRBV7-4 TRBD1 16 NA CASSLDRDRGGQPQHF TGTGCCAGCAGCTTAGACCGGGACAGGGGAGGTCAGCCCCAGCATTTT
TRBJ2-5 TRBV9 TRBD1 14 NA CASSFGQGQETQYF TGTGCCAGCAGCTTCGGACAGGGCCAAGAGACCCAGTACTTC
TRBJ1-3 TRBV4-1 TRBD1 16 NA CASSQDRGGSGNTIYF TGCGCCAGCAGCCAAGATCGAGGGGGCTCCGGAAACACCATATATTTT
TRBJ2-7 TRBV11-2 NA 13 NA CASSLGGSYEQYF TGTGCCAGCAGCCTCGGAGGGAGCTACGAGCAGTACTTC
TRBJ2-4 TRBV6-5 TRBD1 15 NA CASNPAQGAVNIQYF TGTGCCAGCAACCCTGCGCAGGGGGCAGTAAACATTCAGTACTTC
TRBJ1-5 TRBV28 TRBD1 19 NA CASTLAGQGATNDNQPQHF TGTGCCAGCACCCTTGCGGGACAGGGGGCGACGAACGACAATCAGCCCCAGCATTTT
TRBJ1-2 TRBV5-5 NA 16 NA CASSLEGPSGVRGYTF TGTGCCAGCAGCTTGGAGGGGCCATCCGGGGTTCGCGGCTACACCTTC
TRBJ1-1 TRBV2 NA 15 NA CASSEDLGPGTEAFF TGTGCCAGCAGTGAAGATCTGGGGCCGGGGACTGAAGCTTTCTTT
TRBJ2-2 TRBV27 TRBD2 16 few CASSSPLTSNTGELFF TGTGCCAGCAGTTCCCCCCTGACTAGCAACACCGGGGAGCTGTTTTTT
TRBJ2-7 TRBV6-1 NA 15 NA CASSERGTKPYEQYF TGTGCCAGCAGTGAAAGGGGGACAAAACCCTACGAGCAGTACTTC
TRBJ1-2 TRBV7-9 NA 12 many CASSNRAGGYTF TGTGCCAGCAGTAACAGGGCTGGTGGCTACACCTTC
TRBJ2-7 TRBV11-3 TRBD1 13 NA CASSQDRVSEQYF TGTGCCAGCAGTCAGGACAGGGTCTCCGAGCAGTACTTC
TRBJ2-7 TRBV18 TRBD1 15 NA CASSPRRGSEYEQYF TGTGCCAGCTCACCCCGCAGGGGGAGCGAGTACGAGCAGTACTTC
TRBJ2-7 TRBV6-6 TRBD1 11 many CATQQGNEQYF TGTGCCACCCAACAGGGGAACGAGCAGTACTTC
TRBJ2-5 TRBV7-7 NA 15 NA CASSLGGKAQETQYF TGTGCTAGCAGCCTAGGGGGAAAGGCACAAGAGACCCAGTACTTC
TRBJ1-3 TRBV18 TRBD1 14 NA CASSGQGSGNTIYF TGTGCCAGCTCCGGACAGGGTTCCGGAAACACCATATATTTT
TRBJ2-5 TRBV28 NA 13 NA CASSLGSAETQYF TGTGCCAGCAGTTTAGGGAGCGCAGAGACCCAGTACTTC
TRBJ2-2 TRBV30 TRBD2 16 NA CAWSVLASGGPGELFF TGTGCCTGGAGTGTACTGGCTAGCGGGGGGCCCGGGGAGCTGTTTTTT
TRBJ2-7 TRBV2 NA 12 NA CASIDSSYEQYF TGTGCCAGCATCGACAGCTCCTACGAGCAGTACTTC
TRBJ2-5 TRBV4-3 TRBD2 17 once CASSQDLLAFSSETQYF TGCGCCAGCAGCCAAGATTTACTAGCGTTTTCTTCGGAGACCCAGTACTTC
TRBJ1-2 TRBV27 TRBD1 15 NA CASSPGDRGNYGYTF TGTGCCAGCAGTCCGGGGGACAGGGGGAACTATGGCTACACCTTC
TRBJ2-1 TRBV2 TRBD2 15 NA CASSDRAGGPGEQFF TGTGCCAGCAGTGACAGGGCGGGGGGGCCTGGTGAGCAGTTCTTC
TRBJ2-7 TRBV7-2 TRBD1 15 NA CASSLAGQTAGEQYF TGTGCCAGCAGCTTAGCGGGACAGACGGCCGGCGAGCAGTACTTC
TRBJ1-2 TRBV19 NA 13 NA CATVRQGGYGYTF TGTGCCACTGTGCGCCAGGGAGGCTATGGCTACACCTTC
TRBJ2-7 TRBV27 NA 15 NA CASSQTQGGRAEQYF TGTGCCAGCTCGCAGACACAGGGTGGACGGGCCGAGCAGTACTTC
TRBJ2-1 TRBV10-3 NA 12 few CAISESGYEQFF TGTGCCATCAGTGAGTCGGGGTATGAGCAGTTCTTC
TRBJ1-2 TRBV7-2 NA 13 NA CASSRAQNYGYTF TGTGCCAGCAGCCGTGCCCAGAACTATGGCTACACCTTC
TRBJ2-7 TRBV27 TRBD2 14 NA CASRRAGGRYEQYF TGTGCCAGCAGAAGAGCGGGAGGAAGGTACGAGCAGTACTTC
TRBJ2-5 TRBV5-4 NA 13 NA CASGGPVPETQYF TGTGCCAGCGGGGGCCCCGTTCCGGAGACCCAGTACTTC
TRBJ1-1 TRBV4-3 TRBD1 15 NA CASSQGTGRVTEAFF TGCGCCAGCAGCCAAGGGACAGGGCGAGTCACTGAAGCTTTCTTT
TRBJ2-3 TRBV7-2 TRBD2 15 NA CASGGLVIGTDTQYF TGTGCCAGCGGAGGACTAGTAATCGGCACAGATACGCAGTATTTT
TRBJ2-7 TRBV6-1 TRBD1 15 NA CASSEAHPGGAEQYF TGTGCCAGCAGTGAAGCGCATCCAGGGGGCGCCGAGCAGTACTTC
TRBJ2-2 TRBV18 NA 18 NA CASSPPGQNIIDTGELFF TGTGCCAGCTCACCTCCCGGACAGAACATAATTGACACCGGGGAGCTGTTTTTT
TRBJ2-7 TRBV7-2 NA 15 few CASSYQGQGLGEQYF TGTGCCAGCAGCTACCAAGGGCAGGGTTTGGGCGAGCAGTACTTC
TRBJ1-2 TRBV5-1 NA 17 NA CASRQGKGGGANDGYTF TGCGCCAGCAGACAAGGAAAGGGCGGGGGTGCAAACGATGGCTACACCTTC
TRBJ1-6 TRBV19 NA 15 NA CASRPPTGGDSPLHF TGTGCCAGTAGACCGCCGACGGGGGGCGATTCACCCCTCCACTTT
TRBJ1-6 TRBV19 NA 13 few CASSLLGDSPLHF TGTGCCAGTAGTCTCCTGGGGGATTCACCCCTCCACTTT
TRBJ2-2 TRBV7-2 NA 14 NA CASSPRPDTGELFF TGTGCCAGCAGCCCCCGGCCCGACACCGGGGAGCTGTTTTTT
TRBJ2-7 TRBV7-2 TRBD2 16 NA CASRSTPSGRIYEQYF TGTGCCAGCAGAAGTACCCCTAGCGGGAGGATCTACGAGCAGTACTTC
TRBJ2-5 TRBV5-1 TRBD2 17 few CASSLGLAGRGIETQYF TGCGCCAGCAGCTTGGGACTAGCGGGACGAGGAATTGAGACCCAGTACTTC
TRBJ1-2 TRBV19 NA 13 NA CASSSRVIYGYTF TGTGCCAGTAGTAGTAGGGTAATCTATGGCTACACCTTC
TRBJ1-5 TRBV7-8 TRBD1 16 NA CASSLADRGPNQPQHF TGTGCCAGCAGCTTAGCGGACAGGGGTCCCAATCAGCCCCAGCATTTT
TRBJ2-3 TRBV4-3 NA 15 NA CASSKTTYPPDTQYF TGCGCCAGCAGTAAGACTACCTATCCTCCAGATACGCAGTATTTT
TRBJ2-7 TRBV30 NA 13 few CAWRVLGGGEQYF TGTGCCTGGAGGGTCTTAGGGGGAGGCGAGCAGTACTTC
TRBJ1-1 TRBV6-1 TRBD1 13 NA CASLTGRNTEAFF TGTGCCAGTTTGACAGGGCGGAACACTGAAGCTTTCTTT
TRBJ1-2 TRBV5-4 NA 15 NA CASSSDRIASYGYTF TGTGCCAGCAGCTCTGACAGGATAGCTAGCTATGGCTACACCTTC
TRBJ2-3 TRBV30 NA 13 few CAWNERLTDTQYF TGTGCCTGGAACGAGCGGCTAACAGATACGCAGTATTTT
TRBJ2-7 TRBV28 TRBD1 14 NA CASNPQGVEYEQYF TGTGCCAGCAATCCTCAGGGGGTTGAGTACGAGCAGTACTTC
TRBJ2-1 TRBV9 NA 15 NA CASSVSAAYYNEQFF TGTGCCAGCAGCGTATCGGCAGCCTATTACAATGAGCAGTTCTTC
TRBJ2-2 TRBV5-4 TRBD1 16 NA CASSVRTGANTGELFF TGTGCCAGCAGCGTACGGACAGGGGCCAACACCGGGGAGCTGTTTTTT
TRBJ2-7 TRBV5-4 TRBD1 16 NA CASSSQTGAGSYEQYF TGTGCCAGCAGCTCCCAGACAGGGGCGGGTTCCTACGAGCAGTACTTC
TRBJ2-5 TRBV7-9 NA 14 NA CASSLRTQQETQYF TGTGCCAGCAGCTTGAGGACGCAGCAAGAGACCCAGTACTTC
TRBJ2-2 TRBV2 NA 14 NA CASSGLSKTGELFF TGTGCCAGCAGTGGACTGTCTAAAACCGGGGAGCTGTTTTTT
TRBJ2-3 TRBV7-2 NA 13 NA CASRAPSTDTQYF TGTGCCAGCCGAGCCCCTAGCACAGATACGCAGTATTTT
TRBJ2-7 TRBV6-5 TRBD1 13 NA CASSQGTAYEQYF TGTGCCAGCAGTCAGGGGACAGCCTACGAGCAGTACTTC
TRBJ1-1 TRBV18 NA 13 NA CASSEGLNTEAFF TGTGCCAGCTCAGAGGGGCTGAACACTGAAGCTTTCTTT